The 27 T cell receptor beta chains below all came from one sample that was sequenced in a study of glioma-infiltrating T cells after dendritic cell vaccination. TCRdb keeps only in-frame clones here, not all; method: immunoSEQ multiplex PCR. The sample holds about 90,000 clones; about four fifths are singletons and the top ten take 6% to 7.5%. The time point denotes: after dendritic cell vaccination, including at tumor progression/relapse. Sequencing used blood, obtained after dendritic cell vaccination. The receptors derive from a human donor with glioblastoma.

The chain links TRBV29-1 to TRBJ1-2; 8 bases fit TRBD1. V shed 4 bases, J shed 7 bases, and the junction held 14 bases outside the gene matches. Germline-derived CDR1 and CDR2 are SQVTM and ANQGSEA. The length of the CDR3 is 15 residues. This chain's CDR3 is CSVGALGQGRSGYTF. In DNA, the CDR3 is TGCAGCGTTGGGGCCCTAGGACAGGGACGTTCTGGCTACACCTTC.

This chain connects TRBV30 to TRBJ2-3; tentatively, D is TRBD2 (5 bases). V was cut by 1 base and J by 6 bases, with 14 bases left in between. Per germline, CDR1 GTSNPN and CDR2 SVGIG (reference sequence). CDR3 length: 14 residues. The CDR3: CAWSANLEGDTQYF. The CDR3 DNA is TGTGCCTGGAGTGCAAACCTCGAGGGCGATACGCAGTATTTT.

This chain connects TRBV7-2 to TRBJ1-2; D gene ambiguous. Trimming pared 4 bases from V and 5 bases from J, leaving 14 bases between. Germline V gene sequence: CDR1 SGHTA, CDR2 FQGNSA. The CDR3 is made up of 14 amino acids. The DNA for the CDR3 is TGTGCCAGCAGCTCCATACTAGGAGGGTATGGCTACACCTTC. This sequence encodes CASSSILGGYGYTF.

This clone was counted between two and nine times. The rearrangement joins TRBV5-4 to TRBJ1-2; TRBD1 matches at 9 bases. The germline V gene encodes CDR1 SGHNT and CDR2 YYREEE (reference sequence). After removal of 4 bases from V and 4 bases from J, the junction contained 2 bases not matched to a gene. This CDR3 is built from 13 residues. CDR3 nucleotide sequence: TGTGCCAGCAGCGCGGACAGGGGCTATGGCTACACCTTC. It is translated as CASSADRGYGYTF.

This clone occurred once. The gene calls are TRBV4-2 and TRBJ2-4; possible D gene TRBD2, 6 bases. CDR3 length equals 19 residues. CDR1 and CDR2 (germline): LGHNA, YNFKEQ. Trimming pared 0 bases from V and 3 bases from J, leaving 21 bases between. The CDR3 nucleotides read TGTGCCAGCAGCCAAGATCCGACTAGGCTAGGGTTGGACAAAAACATTCAGTACTTC. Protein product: CASSQDPTRLGLDKNIQYF.

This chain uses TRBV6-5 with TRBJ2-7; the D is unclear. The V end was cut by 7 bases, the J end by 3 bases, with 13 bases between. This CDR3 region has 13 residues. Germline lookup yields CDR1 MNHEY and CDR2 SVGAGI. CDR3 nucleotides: TGTGCCAGCACCCGGGTCTCGGACTACGAGCAGTACTTC. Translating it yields CASTRVSDYEQYF.

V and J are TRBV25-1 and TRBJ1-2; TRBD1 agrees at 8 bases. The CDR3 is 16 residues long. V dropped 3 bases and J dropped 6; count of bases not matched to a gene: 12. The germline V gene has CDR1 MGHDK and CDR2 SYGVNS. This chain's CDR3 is CASSDARQGIIDGYTF. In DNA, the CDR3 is TGTGCCAGCAGTGACGCTCGACAGGGGATAATAGATGGCTACACCTTC.

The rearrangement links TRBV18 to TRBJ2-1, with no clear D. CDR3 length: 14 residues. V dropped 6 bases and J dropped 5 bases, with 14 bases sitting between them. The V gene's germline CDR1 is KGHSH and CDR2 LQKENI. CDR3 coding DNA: TGTGCCAGCTCGGGTGACAAGAAGAACAATGAGCAGTTCTTC. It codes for CASSGDKKNNEQFF.

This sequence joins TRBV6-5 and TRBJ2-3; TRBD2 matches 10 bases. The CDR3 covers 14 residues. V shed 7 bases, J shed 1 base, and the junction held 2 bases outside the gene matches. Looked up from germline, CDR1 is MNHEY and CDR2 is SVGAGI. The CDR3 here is CASTSGGRTDTQYF. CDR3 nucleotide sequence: TGTGCCAGCACTAGCGGGGGCCGCACAGATACGCAGTATTTT.

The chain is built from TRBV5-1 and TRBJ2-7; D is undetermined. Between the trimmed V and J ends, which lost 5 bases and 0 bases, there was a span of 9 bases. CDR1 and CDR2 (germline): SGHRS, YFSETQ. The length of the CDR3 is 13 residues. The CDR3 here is CASRVSGSYEQYF. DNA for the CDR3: TGCGCCAGCAGGGTATCGGGCTCCTACGAGCAGTACTTC.

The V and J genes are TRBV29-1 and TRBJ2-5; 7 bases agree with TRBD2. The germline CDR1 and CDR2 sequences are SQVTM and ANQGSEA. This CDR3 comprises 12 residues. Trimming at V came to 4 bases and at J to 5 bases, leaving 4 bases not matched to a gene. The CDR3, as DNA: TGCAGCGTTGGGGGGGGTGAGGAGACCCAGTACTTC. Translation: CSVGGGEETQYF.

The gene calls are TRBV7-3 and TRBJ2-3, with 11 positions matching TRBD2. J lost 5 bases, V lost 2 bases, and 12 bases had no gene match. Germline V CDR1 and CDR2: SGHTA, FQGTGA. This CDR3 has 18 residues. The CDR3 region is CASSLLGSGGAGGDTQYF. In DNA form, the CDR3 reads TGTGCCAGCAGCTTACTTGGTAGCGGGGGGGCCGGGGGAGATACGCAGTATTTT.

In nucleotides, the CDR3 is TGTGCCAGCAGTTACGAGGGTTCGCCCCTCCACTTT. Protein product: CASSYEGSPLHF. The chain carries TRBV6-5 and TRBJ1-6, with D unresolved. Trimming took 2 bases from V and 13 from J, leaving 9 bases between them. CDR1 is MNHEY and CDR2 is SVGAGI in the germline V gene. The CDR3 runs 12 residues.

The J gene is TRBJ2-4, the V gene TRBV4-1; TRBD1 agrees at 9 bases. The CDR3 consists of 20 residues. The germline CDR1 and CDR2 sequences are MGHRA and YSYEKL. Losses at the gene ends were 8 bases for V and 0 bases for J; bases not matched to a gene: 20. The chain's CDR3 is CASGGIPGTGLFLAKNIQYF. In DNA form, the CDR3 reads TGCGCCAGCGGGGGGATACCCGGGACAGGGCTTTTTCTAGCCAAAAACATTCAGTACTTC.

This CDR3 reads CASSYSSDTQYF. The CDR3 region has the DNA TGTGCCAGCAGTTACTCGTCGGATACGCAGTATTTT. V gene TRBV6-6 combines with J gene TRBJ2-3; D uncertain. V gave up 0 bases and J gave up 6 bases, with 4 bases separating them. This CDR3 contains 12 residues. The V gene's germline CDR1 is MNHNY and CDR2 SVGAGI (reference sequence).

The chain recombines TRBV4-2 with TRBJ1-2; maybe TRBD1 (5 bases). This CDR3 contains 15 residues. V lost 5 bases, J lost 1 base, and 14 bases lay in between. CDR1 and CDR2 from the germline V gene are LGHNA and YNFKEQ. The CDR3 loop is CASSWNLGGNYGYTF. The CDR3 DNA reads TGTGCCAGCAGCTGGAACCTGGGGGGTAACTATGGCTACACCTTC.

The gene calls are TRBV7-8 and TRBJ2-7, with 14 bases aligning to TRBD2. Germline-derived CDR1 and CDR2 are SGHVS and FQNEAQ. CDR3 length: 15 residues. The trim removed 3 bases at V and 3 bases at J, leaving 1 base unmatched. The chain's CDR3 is CASSLGLAGDYEQYF. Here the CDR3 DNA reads TGTGCCAGCAGCTTGGGACTAGCGGGAGACTACGAGCAGTACTTC.

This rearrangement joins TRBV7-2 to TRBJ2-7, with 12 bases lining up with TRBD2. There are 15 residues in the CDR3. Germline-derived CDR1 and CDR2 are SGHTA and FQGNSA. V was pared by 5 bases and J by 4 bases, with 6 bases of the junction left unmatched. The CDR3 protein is CASSQTSGGIYEQYF. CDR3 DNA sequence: TGTGCCAGCAGCCAAACTAGCGGGGGGATATACGAGCAGTACTTC. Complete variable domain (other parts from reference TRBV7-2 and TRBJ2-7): GAGVSQSPSNKVTEKGKDVELRCDPISGHTALYWYRQSLGQGLEFLIYFQGNSAPDKSGLPSDRFSAERTGGSVSTLTIQRTQQEDSAVYLCASSQTSGGIYEQYFGPGTRLTVT.

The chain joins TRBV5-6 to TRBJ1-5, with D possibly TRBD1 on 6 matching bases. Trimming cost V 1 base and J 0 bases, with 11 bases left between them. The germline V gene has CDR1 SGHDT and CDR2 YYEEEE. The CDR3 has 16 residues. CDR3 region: CASSLRGWYSNQPQHF. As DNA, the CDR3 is TGTGCCAGCAGCTTGAGGGGGTGGTATAGCAATCAGCCCCAGCATTTT.

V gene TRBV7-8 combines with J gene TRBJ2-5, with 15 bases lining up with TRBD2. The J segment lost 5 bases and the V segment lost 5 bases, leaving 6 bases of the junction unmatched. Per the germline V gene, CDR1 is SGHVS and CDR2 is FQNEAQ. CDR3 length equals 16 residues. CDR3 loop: CASSPGLAGGGETQYF. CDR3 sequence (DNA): TGTGCCAGCAGCCCGGGACTAGCGGGGGGCGGGGAGACCCAGTACTTC.

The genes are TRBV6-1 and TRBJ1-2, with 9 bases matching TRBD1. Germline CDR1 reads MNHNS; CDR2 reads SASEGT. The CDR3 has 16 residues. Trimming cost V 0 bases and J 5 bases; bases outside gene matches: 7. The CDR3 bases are TGTGCCAGCAGTGAAGCTCCGGGACAGGGAAGATATGGCTACACCTTC. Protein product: CASSEAPGQGRYGYTF.

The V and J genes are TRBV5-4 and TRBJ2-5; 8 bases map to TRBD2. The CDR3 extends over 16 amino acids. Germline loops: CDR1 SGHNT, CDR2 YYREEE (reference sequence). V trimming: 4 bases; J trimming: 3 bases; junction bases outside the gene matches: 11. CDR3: CASSPRAGGMEETQYF. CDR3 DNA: TGTGCCAGCAGCCCGAGGGCGGGGGGCATGGAAGAGACCCAGTACTTC.

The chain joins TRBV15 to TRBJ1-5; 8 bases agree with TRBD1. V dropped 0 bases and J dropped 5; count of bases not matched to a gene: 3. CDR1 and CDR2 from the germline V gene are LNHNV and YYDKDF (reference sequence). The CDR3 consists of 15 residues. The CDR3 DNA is TGTGCCACCAGCAGAGACTCAGGGGGCTATCAGCCCCAGCATTTT. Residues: CATSRDSGGYQPQHF.

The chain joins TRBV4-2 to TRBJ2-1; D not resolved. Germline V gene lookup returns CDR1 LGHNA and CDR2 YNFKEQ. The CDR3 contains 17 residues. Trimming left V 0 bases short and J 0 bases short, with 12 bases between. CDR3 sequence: CASSQEGALSSYNEQFF. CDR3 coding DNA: TGTGCCAGCAGCCAAGAAGGAGCCCTAAGCTCCTACAATGAGCAGTTCTTC.

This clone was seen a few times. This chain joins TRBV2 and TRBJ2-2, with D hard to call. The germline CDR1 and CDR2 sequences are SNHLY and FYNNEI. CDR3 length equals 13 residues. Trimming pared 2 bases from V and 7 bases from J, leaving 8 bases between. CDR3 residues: CASSEYRVGELFF. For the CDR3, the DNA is TGTGCCAGCAGTGAATACCGGGTCGGGGAGCTGTTTTTT. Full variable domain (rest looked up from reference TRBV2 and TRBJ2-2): EPEVTQTPSHQVTQMGQEVILRCVPISNHLYFYWYRQILGQKVEFLVSFYNNEISEKSEIFDDQFSVERPDGSNFTLKIRSTKLEDSAMYFCASSEYRVGELFFGEGSRLTVL.

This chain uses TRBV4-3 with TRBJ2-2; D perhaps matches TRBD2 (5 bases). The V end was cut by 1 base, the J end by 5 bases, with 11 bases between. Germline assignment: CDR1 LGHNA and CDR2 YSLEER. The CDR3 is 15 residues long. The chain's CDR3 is CASSQVSSGTGELFF. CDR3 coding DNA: TGCGCCAGCAGCCAAGTATCTTCGGGGACCGGGGAGCTGTTTTTT.

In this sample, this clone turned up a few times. CDR3: CASSATSPVSPLHF. As DNA, the CDR3 is TGTGCCAGTAGTGCTACCTCTCCGGTCTCACCCCTCCACTTT. The J gene is TRBJ1-6, the V gene TRBV19; D remains unclear. The V end was cut by 5 bases, the J end by 10 bases, with 15 bases between. The CDR3 runs 14 residues. Germline V gene sequence: CDR1 LNHDA, CDR2 SQIVND (reference sequence).